These 10 T cell receptor beta chains were sequenced from one sample in a study of blood T cells in healthy people across ages. Through a sample-barcoded 5' primer and a J-beta primer mix, a second PCR was run for roughly 6 to 11 cycles. MiXCR was run by TCRdb on the 5' RACE reads, yielding one entry per CDR3 protein. The profile shows 550,000 to 750,000 distinct CDR3 sequences, 20% to 25% of them singletons. Sequenced input: blood. The receptor set was obtained from a man between 65 and 85 years old in good health.

This clonotype was counted only a few times. The V and J genes are TRBV14 and TRBJ2-1; 7 positions agree with TRBD2. Per germline, CDR1 SGHDN and CDR2 FVKESK. This CDR3 is built from 17 residues. V was pared by 4 bases and J by 2 bases, with 11 bases of the junction left unmatched. In DNA form, the CDR3 reads TGTGCCAGCAGCCCAATGGCAGGCGGGAGTGCCTACAATGAGCAGTTCTTC. Translating gives CASSPMAGGSAYNEQFF.

This clonotype was detected many times. CDR3 residues: CATSRGYNEQFF. CDR3 nucleotide sequence: TGTGCCACCAGCAGAGGTTACAATGAGCAGTTCTTC. This rearrangement joins TRBV15 to TRBJ2-1; D gene unclear. Germline V CDR1 and CDR2: LNHNV, YYDKDF (reference sequence). The CDR3 totals 12 residues. V lost 1 base to trimming and J lost 4 bases, with 2 bases between them.

The chain uses TRBV4-2 and TRBJ2-2; 10 nucleotides line up with TRBD1. The CDR3 loop spans 17 amino acids. CDR1 is LGHNA and CDR2 is YNFKEQ in the germline V gene. J was trimmed by 6 bases and V by 4 bases; bases with no gene match: 11. DNA of the CDR3: TGTGCCAGCAGCCCCCACCCGACAGGGGGCGTGCCCGGGGAGCTGTTTTTT. This encodes CASSPHPTGGVPGELFF.

This clonotype was seen a few times. Mismatch with germline at one junction end may stem from a read error. V and J are TRBV12-3 or TRBV12-4 and TRBJ2-6, with 9 nucleotides matching TRBD1. CDR3 length: 18 amino acids. CDR3 sequence: CASRLGTGFFSGANVLTF. CDR3 bases: TGTGCCAGCAGGTTAGGGACAGGGTTTTTCTCTGGGGCCAACGTCCTGACTTTC.

This clonotype was picked up many times. The DNA for the CDR3 is TGTGCCAGCAGTTCGACAGTTACTGGCTACACCTTC. This translates into CASSSTVTGYTF. V and J are TRBV28 and TRBJ1-2; a weak D match, TRBD1 (5 bases). Germline V gene lookup returns CDR1 MDHEN and CDR2 SYDVKM. There are 12 residues in the CDR3. The V end was cut by 4 bases, the J end by 7 bases, with 10 bases between.

This clonotype occurred a few times. The chain links TRBV2 to TRBJ1-5, with a weak D call TRBD1 (6 bases). The germline V gene encodes CDR1 SNHLY and CDR2 FYNNEI. The CDR3 length is 16 residues. Deletions cut 3 bases from V and 2 bases from J, with 14 bases between. The CDR3 DNA reads TGTGCCAGCAGTGAGGGGGGGGGCGCGGGCAATCAGCCCCAGCATTTT. It codes for CASSEGGGAGNQPQHF.

This chain uses TRBV20-1 with TRBJ2-1; D is unresolved. V lost 1 base and J 10 bases, leaving 14 bases between the germline ends. The CDR3 contains 13 residues. Germline-derived CDR1 and CDR2 are DFQATT and SNEGSKA (reference sequence). The CDR3 protein is CSARVGPTKEQFF. CDR3 sequence (DNA): TGCAGTGCTAGAGTCGGGCCCACAAAAGAGCAGTTCTTC.

This clonotype was seen a handful of times. The chain couples TRBV3-1 to TRBJ1-1; no clear D gene. Per germline, CDR1 LGHDT and CDR2 YNNKEL (reference sequence). Trimming took off 1 base at V and 7 bases at J, with 7 bases between the two ends. The CDR3 covers 12 residues. CDR3 amino acids: CASSQGTLEAFF. As DNA, the CDR3 is TGTGCCAGCAGCCAAGGCACTCTTGAAGCTTTCTTT.

The rearrangement joins TRBV6-5 to TRBJ2-3, with D possibly TRBD1 on 6 matching bases. The CDR3 covers 13 residues. V was clipped by 5 bases and J by 4 bases, with 10 bases between them. CDR1 MNHEY and CDR2 SVGAGI come from the germline V gene. This chain's CDR3 is CASSPQGADTQYF. The CDR3 nucleotides are TGTGCCAGCAGTCCACAGGGAGCAGATACGCAGTATTTT.

There are a few counts of this clonotype. The chain is built from TRBV5-1 and TRBJ2-5; the match to TRBD2 covers 8 bases. The J call may be in error: the DNA end matches TRBJ2-1 better. The CDR3 totals 13 residues. Germline V gene sequence: CDR1 SGHRS, CDR2 YFSETQ. Written as DNA, the CDR3 is TGCGCCAGCAGGGTAGCGGGGTACAATGAGCAGTTCTTC. Its protein product is CASRVAGYNEQFF.